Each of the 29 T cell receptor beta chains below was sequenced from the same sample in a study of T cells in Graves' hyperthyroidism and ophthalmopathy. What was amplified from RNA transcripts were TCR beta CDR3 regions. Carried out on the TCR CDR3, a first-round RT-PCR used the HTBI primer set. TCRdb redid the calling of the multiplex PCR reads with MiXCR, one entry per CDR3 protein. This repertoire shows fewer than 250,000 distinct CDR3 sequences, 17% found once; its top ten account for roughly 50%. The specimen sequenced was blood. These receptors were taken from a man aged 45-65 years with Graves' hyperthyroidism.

CDR3 in DNA: TGTGCCAGCAGCGAAACCGGGACAGGAGGGGCAGAGACCCAGTACTTC. Its translation: CASSETGTGGAETQYF. The chain is built from TRBV14 and TRBJ2-5, with 8 bases fitting TRBD1. V lost 5 bases, J lost 4 bases, and 12 bases stayed unmatched. Germline CDR1 and CDR2: SGHDN and FVKESK. The CDR3 runs 16 residues. The entire variable domain, with the rest obtained from reference TRBV14 and TRBJ2-5, is as follows: EAGVTQFPSHSVIEKGQTVTLRCDPISGHDNLYWYRRVMGKEIKFLLHFVKESKQDESGMPNNRFLAERTGGTYSTLKVQPAELEDSGVYFCASSETGTGGAETQYFGPGTRLLVL.

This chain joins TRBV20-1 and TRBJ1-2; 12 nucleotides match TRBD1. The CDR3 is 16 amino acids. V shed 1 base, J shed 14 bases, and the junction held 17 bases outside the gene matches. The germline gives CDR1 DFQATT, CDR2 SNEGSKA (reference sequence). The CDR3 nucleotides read TGCAGTGCTAGAGCCGGGACAGGGGGCGGAATGGGGATACAGACCTTC. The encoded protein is CSARAGTGGGMGIQTF.

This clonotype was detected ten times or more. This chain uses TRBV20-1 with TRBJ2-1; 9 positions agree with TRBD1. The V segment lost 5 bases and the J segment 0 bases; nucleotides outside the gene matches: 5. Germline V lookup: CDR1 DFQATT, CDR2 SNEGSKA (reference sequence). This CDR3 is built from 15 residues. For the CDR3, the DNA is TGCAGTGCTCGGACAGGGGCGAGCTCCTACAATGAGCAGTTCTTC. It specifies CSARTGASSYNEQFF.

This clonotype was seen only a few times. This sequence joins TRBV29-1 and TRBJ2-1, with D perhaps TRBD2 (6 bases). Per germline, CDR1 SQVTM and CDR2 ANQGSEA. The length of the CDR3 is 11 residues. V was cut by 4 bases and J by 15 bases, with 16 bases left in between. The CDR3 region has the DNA TGCAGCGTTGGAACCCTAGCGAGGGGGTTCTTC. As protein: CSVGTLARGFF.

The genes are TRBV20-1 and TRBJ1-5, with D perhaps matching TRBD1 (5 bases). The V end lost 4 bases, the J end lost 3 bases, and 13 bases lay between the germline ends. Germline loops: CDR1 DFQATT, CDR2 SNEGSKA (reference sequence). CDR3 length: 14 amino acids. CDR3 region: CSATRGVANQPQHF. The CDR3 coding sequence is TGCAGTGCTACCCGAGGGGTGGCCAATCAGCCCCAGCATTTT.

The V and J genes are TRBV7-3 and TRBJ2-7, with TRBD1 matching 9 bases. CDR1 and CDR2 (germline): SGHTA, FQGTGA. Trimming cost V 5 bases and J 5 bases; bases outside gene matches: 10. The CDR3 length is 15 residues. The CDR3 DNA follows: TGTGCCAGCAGCAGAACAGGGGGCAAGTTTGACGAGCAGTACTTC. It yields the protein CASSRTGGKFDEQYF.

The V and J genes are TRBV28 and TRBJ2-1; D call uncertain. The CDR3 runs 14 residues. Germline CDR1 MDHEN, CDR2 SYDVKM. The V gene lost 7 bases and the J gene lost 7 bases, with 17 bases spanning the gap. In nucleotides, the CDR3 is TGTGCCAGCACCCTCCCCGGGTTCGGGAATGAGCAGTTCTTC. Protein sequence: CASTLPGFGNEQFF.

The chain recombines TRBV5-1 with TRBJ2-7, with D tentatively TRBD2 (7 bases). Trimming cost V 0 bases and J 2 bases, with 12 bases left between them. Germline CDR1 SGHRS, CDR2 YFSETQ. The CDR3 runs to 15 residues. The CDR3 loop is CASSLGEGDPYEQYF. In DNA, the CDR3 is TGCGCCAGCAGCTTGGGGGAGGGGGACCCCTACGAGCAGTACTTC.

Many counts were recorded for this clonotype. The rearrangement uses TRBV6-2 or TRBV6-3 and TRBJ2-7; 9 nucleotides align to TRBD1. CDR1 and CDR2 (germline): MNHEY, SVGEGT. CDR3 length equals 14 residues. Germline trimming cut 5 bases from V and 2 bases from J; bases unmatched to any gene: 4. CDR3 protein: CASSVGQGPYEQYF. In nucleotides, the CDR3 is TGTGCCAGCAGTGTGGGACAGGGACCCTACGAGCAGTACTTC.

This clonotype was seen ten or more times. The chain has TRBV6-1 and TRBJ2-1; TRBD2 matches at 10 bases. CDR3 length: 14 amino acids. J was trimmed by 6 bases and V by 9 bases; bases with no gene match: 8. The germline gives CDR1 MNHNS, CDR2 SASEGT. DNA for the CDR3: TGTGCCAGTAGCGGGAGGAATTGGGGCAATGAGCAGTTCTTC. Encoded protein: CASSGRNWGNEQFF.

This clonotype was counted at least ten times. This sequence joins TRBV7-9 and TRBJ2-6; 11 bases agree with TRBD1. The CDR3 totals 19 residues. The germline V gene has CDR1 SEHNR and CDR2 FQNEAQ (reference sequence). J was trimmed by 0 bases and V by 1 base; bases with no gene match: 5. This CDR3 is CASSLVKDRGPSGANVLTF. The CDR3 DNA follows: TGTGCCAGCAGCTTAGTTAAGGACAGGGGGCCCTCTGGGGCCAACGTCCTGACTTTC.

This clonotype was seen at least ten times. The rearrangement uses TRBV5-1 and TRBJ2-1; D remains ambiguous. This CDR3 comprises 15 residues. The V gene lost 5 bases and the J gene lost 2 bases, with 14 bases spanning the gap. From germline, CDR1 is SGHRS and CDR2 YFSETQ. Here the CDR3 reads CASSKVLRAYNEQFF. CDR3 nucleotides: TGCGCCAGCAGTAAGGTCCTCCGGGCCTACAATGAGCAGTTCTTC.

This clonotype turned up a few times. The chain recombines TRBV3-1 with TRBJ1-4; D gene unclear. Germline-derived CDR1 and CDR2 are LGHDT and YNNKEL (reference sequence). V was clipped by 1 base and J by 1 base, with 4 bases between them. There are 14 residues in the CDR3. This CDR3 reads CASSQAGTNEKLFF. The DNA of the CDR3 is TGTGCCAGCAGCCAAGCAGGAACTAATGAAAAACTGTTTTTT.

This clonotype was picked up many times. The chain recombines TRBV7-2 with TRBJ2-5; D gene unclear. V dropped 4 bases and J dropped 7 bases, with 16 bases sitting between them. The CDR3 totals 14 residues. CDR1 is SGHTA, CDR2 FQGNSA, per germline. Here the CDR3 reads CASSWIRFVGTQYF. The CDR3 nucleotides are TGTGCCAGCAGCTGGATTCGGTTTGTGGGGACCCAGTACTTC.

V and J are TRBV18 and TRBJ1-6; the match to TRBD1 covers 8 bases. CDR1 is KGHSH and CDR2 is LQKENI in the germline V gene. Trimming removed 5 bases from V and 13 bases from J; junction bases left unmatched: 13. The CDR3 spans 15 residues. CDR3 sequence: CASSFPQAGQVPLHF. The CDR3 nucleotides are TGTGCCAGCTCATTTCCACAAGCGGGACAGGTTCCCCTCCACTTT.

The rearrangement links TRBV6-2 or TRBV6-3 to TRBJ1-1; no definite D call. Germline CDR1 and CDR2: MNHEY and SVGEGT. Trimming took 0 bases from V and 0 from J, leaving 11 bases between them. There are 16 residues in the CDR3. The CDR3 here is CASSYSPAYMNTEAFF. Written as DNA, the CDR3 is TGTGCCAGCAGTTACTCCCCGGCCTATATGAACACTGAAGCTTTCTTT.

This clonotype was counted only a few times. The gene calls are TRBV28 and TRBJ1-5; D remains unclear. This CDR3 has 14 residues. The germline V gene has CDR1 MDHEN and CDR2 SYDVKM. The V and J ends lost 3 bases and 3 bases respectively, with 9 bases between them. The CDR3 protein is CASSLEWNNQPQHF. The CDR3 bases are TGTGCCAGCAGTTTGGAGTGGAACAATCAGCCCCAGCATTTT.

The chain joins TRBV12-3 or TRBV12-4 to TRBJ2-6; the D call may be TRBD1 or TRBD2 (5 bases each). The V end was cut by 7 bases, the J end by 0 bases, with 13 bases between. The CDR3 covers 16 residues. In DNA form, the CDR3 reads TGTGCCAGCACAAAAGGGGACCACTCTGGGGCCAACGTCCTGACTTTC. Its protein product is CASTKGDHSGANVLTF.

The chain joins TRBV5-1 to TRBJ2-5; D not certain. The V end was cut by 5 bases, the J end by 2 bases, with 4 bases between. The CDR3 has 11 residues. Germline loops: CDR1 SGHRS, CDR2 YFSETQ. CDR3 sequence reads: CASRVQETQYF. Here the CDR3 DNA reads TGCGCCAGCAGAGTACAAGAGACCCAGTACTTC.

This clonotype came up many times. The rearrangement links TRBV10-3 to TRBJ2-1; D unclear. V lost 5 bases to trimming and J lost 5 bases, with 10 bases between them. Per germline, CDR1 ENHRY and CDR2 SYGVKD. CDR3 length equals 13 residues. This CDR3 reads CAISREANNEQFF. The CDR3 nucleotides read TGTGCCATCAGTCGAGAGGCAAACAATGAGCAGTTCTTC.

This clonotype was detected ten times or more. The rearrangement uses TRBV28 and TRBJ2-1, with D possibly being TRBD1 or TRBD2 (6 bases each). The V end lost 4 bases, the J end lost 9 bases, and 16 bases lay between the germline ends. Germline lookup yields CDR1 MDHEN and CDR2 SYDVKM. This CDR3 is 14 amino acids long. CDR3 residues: CASSSTRGGTEQFF. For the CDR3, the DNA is TGTGCCAGCAGTTCGACCCGAGGGGGGACTGAGCAGTTCTTC.

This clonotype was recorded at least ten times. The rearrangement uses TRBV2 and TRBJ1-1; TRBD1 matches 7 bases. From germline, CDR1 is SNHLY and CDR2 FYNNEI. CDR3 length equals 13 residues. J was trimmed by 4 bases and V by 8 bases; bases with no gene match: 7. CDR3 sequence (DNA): TGTGCCAGCTCCCAGGGGGAAGGCACTGAAGCTTTCTTT. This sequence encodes CASSQGEGTEAFF.

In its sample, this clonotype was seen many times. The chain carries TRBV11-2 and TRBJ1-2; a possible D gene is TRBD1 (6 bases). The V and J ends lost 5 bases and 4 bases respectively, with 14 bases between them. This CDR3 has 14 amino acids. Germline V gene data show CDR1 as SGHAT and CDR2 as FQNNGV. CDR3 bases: TGTGCCAGCAGCCCCGGGACAATATTCTATGGCTACACCTTC. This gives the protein CASSPGTIFYGYTF.

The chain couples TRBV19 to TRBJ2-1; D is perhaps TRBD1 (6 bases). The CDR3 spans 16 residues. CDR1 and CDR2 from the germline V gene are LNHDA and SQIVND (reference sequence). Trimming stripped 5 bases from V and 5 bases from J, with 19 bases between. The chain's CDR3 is CASSFQTGSIHNEQFF. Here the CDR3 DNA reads TGTGCCAGTAGTTTTCAAACAGGGTCAATCCACAATGAGCAGTTCTTC.

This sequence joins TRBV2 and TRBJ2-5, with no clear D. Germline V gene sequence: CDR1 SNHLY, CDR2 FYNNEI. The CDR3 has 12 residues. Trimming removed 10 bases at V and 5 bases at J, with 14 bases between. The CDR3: CATLVVGETQYF. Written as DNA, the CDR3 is TGTGCCACACTTGTGGTAGGGGAGACCCAGTACTTC.

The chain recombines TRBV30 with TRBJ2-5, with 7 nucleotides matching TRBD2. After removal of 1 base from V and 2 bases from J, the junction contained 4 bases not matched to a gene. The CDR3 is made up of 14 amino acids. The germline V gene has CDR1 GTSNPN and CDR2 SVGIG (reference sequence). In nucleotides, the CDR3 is TGTGCCTGGAGTGGGTGGGAGGGACAAGAGACCCAGTACTTC. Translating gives CAWSGWEGQETQYF.

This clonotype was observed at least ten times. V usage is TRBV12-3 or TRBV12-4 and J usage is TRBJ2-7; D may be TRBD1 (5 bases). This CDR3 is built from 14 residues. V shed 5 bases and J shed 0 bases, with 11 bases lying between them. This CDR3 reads CASSPRRGSYEQYF. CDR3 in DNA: TGTGCCAGCAGTCCCCGAAGGGGCTCCTACGAGCAGTACTTC.

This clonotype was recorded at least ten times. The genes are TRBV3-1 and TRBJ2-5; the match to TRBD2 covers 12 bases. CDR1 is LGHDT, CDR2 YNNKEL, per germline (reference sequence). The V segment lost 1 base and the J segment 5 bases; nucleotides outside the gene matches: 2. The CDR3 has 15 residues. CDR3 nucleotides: TGTGCCAGCAGCCAAGGACTAGCGGGAGTTGAGACCCAGTACTTC. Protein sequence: CASSQGLAGVETQYF.

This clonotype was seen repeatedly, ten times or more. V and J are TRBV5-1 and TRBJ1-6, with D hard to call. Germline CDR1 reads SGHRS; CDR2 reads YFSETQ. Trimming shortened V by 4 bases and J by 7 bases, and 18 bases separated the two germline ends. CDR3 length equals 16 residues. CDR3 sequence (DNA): TGCGCCAGCAGCCGTGAGCTCGCCGGGAGGAATTCACCCCTCCACTTT. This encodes CASSRELAGRNSPLHF.